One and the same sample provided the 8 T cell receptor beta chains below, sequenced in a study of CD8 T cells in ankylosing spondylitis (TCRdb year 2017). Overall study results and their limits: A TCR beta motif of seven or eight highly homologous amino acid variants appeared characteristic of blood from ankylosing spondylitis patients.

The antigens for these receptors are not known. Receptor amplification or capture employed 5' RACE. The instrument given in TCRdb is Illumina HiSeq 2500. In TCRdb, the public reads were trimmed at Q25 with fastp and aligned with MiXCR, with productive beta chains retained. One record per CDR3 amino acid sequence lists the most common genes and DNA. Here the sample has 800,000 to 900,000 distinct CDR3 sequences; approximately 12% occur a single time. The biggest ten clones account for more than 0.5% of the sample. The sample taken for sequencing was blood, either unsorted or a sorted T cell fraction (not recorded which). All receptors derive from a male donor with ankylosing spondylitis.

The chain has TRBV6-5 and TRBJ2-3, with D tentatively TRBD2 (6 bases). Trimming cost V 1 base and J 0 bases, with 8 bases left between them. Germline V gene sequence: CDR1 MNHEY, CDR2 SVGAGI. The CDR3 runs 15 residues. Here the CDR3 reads CASSYWGLSTDTQYF. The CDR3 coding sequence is TGTGCCAGCAGTTACTGGGGACTCAGCACAGATACGCAGTATTTT.

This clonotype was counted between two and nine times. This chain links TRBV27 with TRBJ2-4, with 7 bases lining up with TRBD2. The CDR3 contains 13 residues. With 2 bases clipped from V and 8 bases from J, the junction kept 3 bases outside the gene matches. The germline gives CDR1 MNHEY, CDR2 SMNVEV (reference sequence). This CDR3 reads CASSLAGVDIQYF. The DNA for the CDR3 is TGTGCCAGCAGTTTAGCGGGAGTGGACATTCAGTACTTC.

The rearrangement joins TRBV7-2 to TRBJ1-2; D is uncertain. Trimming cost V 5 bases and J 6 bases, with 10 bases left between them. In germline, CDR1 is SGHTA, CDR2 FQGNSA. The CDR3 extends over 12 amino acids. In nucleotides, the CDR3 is TGTGCCAGCAGCCCCTGGAGGGATGGCTACACCTTC. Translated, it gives CASSPWRDGYTF.

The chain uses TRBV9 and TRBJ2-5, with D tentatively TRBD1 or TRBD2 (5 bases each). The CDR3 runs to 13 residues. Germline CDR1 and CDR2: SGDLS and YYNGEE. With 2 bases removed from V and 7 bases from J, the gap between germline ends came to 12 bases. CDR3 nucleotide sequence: TGTGCCAGCAGCGTCCTTCCTGGGGGGACCCAGTACTTC. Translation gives CASSVLPGGTQYF.

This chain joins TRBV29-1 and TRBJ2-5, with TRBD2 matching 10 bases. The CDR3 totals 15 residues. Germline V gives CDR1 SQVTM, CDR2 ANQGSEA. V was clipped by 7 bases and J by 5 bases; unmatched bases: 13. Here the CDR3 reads CSADGGAGGPETQYF. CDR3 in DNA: TGCAGCGCTGACGGGGGAGCGGGAGGGCCGGAGACCCAGTACTTC. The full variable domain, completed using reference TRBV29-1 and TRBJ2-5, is SAVISQKPSRDICQRGTSLTIQCQVDSQVTMMFWYRQQPGQSLTLIATANQGSEATYESGFVIDKFPISRPNLTFSTLTVSNMSPEDSSIYLCSADGGAGGPETQYFGPGTRLLVL.

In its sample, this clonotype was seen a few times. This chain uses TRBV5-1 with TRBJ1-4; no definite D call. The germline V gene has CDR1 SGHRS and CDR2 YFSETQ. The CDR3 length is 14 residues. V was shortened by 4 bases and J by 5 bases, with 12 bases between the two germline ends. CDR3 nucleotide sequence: TGCGCCAGCAGCCCCGGTTGGGAAAATGAAAAACTGTTTTTT. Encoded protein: CASSPGWENEKLFF.

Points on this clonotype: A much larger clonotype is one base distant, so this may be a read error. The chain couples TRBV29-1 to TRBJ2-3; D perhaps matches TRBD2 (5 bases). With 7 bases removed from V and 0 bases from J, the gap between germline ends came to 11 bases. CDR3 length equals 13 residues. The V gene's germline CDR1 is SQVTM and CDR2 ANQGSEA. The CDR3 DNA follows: TGCAGCGAAGCCGGGATTAGCACAGATACGCAGTATTTT. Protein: CSEAGISTDTQYF.

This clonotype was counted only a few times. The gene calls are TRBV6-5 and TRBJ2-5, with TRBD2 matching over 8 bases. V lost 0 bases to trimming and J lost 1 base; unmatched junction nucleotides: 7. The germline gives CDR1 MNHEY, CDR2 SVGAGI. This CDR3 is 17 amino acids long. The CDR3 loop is CASSYSSSAGAQETQYF. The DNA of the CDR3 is TGTGCCAGCAGTTACTCTTCTTCAGCGGGGGCCCAAGAGACCCAGTACTTC.